The rows below give T cell receptor beta chains drawn from one sample of a study of radiation and T cells in renal cell carcinoma. Profiling relied on immunoSEQ multiplex PCR, and the TCRdb table lists in-frame clones only, not all of them. The table shows tens of thousands of clones, with more than 80% occurring only once. The sample here was blood, taken from a patient whose treatment included radiotherapy and nephrectomy. The receptors originated from a woman aged 65 to 85 with renal cell carcinoma. The CDR3 runs from the conserved cysteine through the conserved F or W. A D gene is named only where the DNA matches it firmly. Size is omitted from some rows. Given values are once, few, many or a class for expanded clones.

v_gene: TRBV19; abundance: .; j_gene: TRBJ2-7; len: 14; d_gene: .; CDR3aa: CASSIAAGDYEQYF; CDR3nt: TGTGCCAGTAGTATAGCGGCAGGGGACTACGAGCAGTACTTC
v_gene: TRBV2; abundance: few; j_gene: TRBJ1-4; len: 16; d_gene: TRBD1; CDR3aa: CASSLNRGSTNEKLFF; CDR3nt: TGTGCCAGCAGCCTAAACAGGGGATCTACTAATGAAAAACTGTTTTTT
v_gene: TRBV2; abundance: few; j_gene: TRBJ1-6; len: 20; d_gene: TRBD1; CDR3aa: CASSESRHGDRSSYNSPLHF; CDR3nt: TGTGCCAGCAGTGAGTCCCGACATGGGGACAGGAGCTCCTATAATTCACCCCTCCACTTT
v_gene: TRBV7-8; abundance: .; j_gene: TRBJ2-1; len: 15; d_gene: TRBD2; CDR3aa: CASSRTSGRANEQFF; CDR3nt: TGTGCCAGCAGCAGGACTAGCGGGAGAGCGAATGAGCAGTTCTTC
v_gene: TRBV7-6; abundance: .; j_gene: TRBJ1-1; len: 17; d_gene: .; CDR3aa: CASSALDPGTINTEAFF; CDR3nt: TGTGCCAGCAGCGCTCTTGACCCGGGGACAATCAACACTGAAGCTTTCTTT
v_gene: TRBV14; abundance: .; j_gene: TRBJ2-7; len: 15; d_gene: TRBD2; CDR3aa: CASSRPGLPFEEQYF; CDR3nt: TGTGCCAGCAGCCGACCGGGACTACCCTTTGAAGAGCAGTACTTC
v_gene: TRBV2; abundance: .; j_gene: TRBJ2-3; len: 15; d_gene: TRBD2; CDR3aa: CASSGGGVSTDTQYF; CDR3nt: TGTGCCAGCAGTGGCGGGGGGGTTAGCACAGATACGCAGTATTTT
v_gene: TRBV25-1; abundance: .; j_gene: TRBJ2-1; len: 11; d_gene: .; CDR3aa: CASSSGTKQFF; CDR3nt: TGTGCCAGCAGTTCCGGGACGAAGCAGTTCTTC
v_gene: TRBV6-1; abundance: once; j_gene: TRBJ1-4; len: 15; d_gene: .; CDR3aa: CASSNQQGPNEKLFF; CDR3nt: TGTGCCAGCAGTAATCAACAGGGCCCTAATGAAAAACTGTTTTTT
v_gene: TRBV4-2; abundance: .; j_gene: TRBJ2-7; len: 14; d_gene: .; CDR3aa: CASSPFHDSYEQYF; CDR3nt: TGTGCCAGCAGCCCCTTCCATGACTCCTACGAGCAGTACTTC
v_gene: TRBV2; abundance: .; j_gene: TRBJ2-3; len: 13; d_gene: .; CDR3aa: CASPGGGTDTQYF; CDR3nt: TGTGCCAGCCCCGGGGGCGGCACAGATACGCAGTATTTT
v_gene: TRBV2; abundance: .; j_gene: TRBJ1-5; len: 15; d_gene: TRBD1; CDR3aa: CASTTGRRENQPQHF; CDR3nt: TGTGCCAGCACGACAGGGAGGCGAGAAAATCAGCCCCAGCATTTT
v_gene: TRBV5-1; abundance: .; j_gene: TRBJ1-3; len: 15; d_gene: .; CDR3aa: CASSLGGNSGNTIYF; CDR3nt: TGCGCCAGCAGCTTGGGGGGAAACTCTGGAAACACCATATATTTT
v_gene: TRBV7-9; abundance: .; j_gene: TRBJ1-2; len: 12; d_gene: .; CDR3aa: CASSGTSPGYTF; CDR3nt: TGTGCCAGCAGCGGGACAAGCCCGGGCTACACCTTC
v_gene: TRBV11-1; abundance: .; j_gene: TRBJ1-1; len: 15; d_gene: .; CDR3aa: CASSLGQTMNTEAFF; CDR3nt: TGTGCCAGCAGCTTAGGACAGACAATGAACACTGAAGCTTTCTTT
v_gene: TRBV5-8; abundance: .; j_gene: TRBJ2-2; len: 17; d_gene: TRBD2; CDR3aa: CASSQTGTSGTTGELFF; CDR3nt: TGTGCCAGCAGCCAGACCGGGACTAGCGGGACCACCGGGGAGCTGTTTTTT
v_gene: TRBV4-2; abundance: .; j_gene: TRBJ1-2; len: 14; d_gene: .; CDR3aa: CASSQDYSGWGYTF; CDR3nt: TGTGCCAGCAGCCAAGACTACTCGGGGTGGGGCTACACCTTC
v_gene: TRBV7-3; abundance: .; j_gene: TRBJ2-3; len: 16; d_gene: .; CDR3aa: CASSSPGSGSTDTQYF; CDR3nt: TGTGCCAGCAGCTCGCCTGGTAGCGGATCCACAGATACGCAGTATTTT
v_gene: TRBV7-2; abundance: few; j_gene: TRBJ1-2; len: 14; d_gene: .; CDR3aa: CASSLGFESYGYTF; CDR3nt: TGTGCCAGCAGCCTAGGGTTTGAGAGTTATGGCTACACCTTC
v_gene: TRBV4-1; abundance: .; j_gene: TRBJ1-2; len: 17; d_gene: .; CDR3aa: CASSQPITLTANYGYTF; CDR3nt: TGCGCCAGCAGCCAGCCCATCACCTTGACAGCTAACTATGGCTACACCTTC